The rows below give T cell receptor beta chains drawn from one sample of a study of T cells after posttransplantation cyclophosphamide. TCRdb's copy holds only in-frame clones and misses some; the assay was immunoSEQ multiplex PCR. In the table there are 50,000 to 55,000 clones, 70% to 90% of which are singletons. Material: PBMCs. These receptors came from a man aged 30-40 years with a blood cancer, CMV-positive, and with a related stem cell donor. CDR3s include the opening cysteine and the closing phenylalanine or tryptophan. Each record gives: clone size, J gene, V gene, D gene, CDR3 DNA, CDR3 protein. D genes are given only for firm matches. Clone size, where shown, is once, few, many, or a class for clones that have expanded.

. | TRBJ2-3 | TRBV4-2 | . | TGTGCCAGCAGCCAAAAGGGGGGGTTGGGAGAGGGAGATACGCAGTATTTT | CASSQKGGLGEGDTQYF
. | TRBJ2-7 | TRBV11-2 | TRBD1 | TGTGCCAGCAGCTTGACAGGGGGCCCAAAGCCCCGCGAGCAGTACTTC | CASSLTGGPKPREQYF
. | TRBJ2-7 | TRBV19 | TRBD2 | TGTGCCAGACGAGCCCCCGGGACTAGCGGGACTTACGAGCAGTACTTC | CARRAPGTSGTYEQYF
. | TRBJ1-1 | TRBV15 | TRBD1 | TGTGCCACCAGCAGCAGTCCCGGTTGGACAGGGGGGGCTTTCTTT | CATSSSPGWTGGAFF
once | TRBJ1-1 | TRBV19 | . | TGTGCCAGTAGTATGGGAGGGGCGCGATTCCGGGACACTGAAGCTTTCTTT | CASSMGGARFRDTEAFF
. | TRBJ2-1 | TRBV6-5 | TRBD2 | TGTGCCAGCAGGCGGACTAGCGGGAGGTTGGGTGAGCAGTTCTTC | CASRRTSGRLGEQFF
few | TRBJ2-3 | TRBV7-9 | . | TGTGCCAGCAGCTCGGGATTCACGGATACGCAGTATTTT | CASSSGFTDTQYF
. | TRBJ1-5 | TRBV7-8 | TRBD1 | TGTGCCAGCAGCCCACTCGGACAGGGGGGAGGTCAGCCCCAGCATTTT | CASSPLGQGGGQPQHF
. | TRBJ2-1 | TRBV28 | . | TGTGCCAGCAGGACAAATTGGGCCACTGAGCAGTTCTTC | CASRTNWATEQFF
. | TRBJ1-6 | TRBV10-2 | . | TGCGCCAGCAGTGATACAGGAAATTCACCCCTCCACTTT | CASSDTGNSPLHF
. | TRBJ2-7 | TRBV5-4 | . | TGTGCCAGCAGCCCGGGGACACCCTACTCCTACGAGCAGTACTTC | CASSPGTPYSYEQYF
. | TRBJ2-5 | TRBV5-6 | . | TGTGCCAGCAGCTCCCCTAATCAGGGCCCCATCCAAGAGACCCAGTACTTC | CASSSPNQGPIQETQYF
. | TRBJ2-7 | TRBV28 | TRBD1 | TGTGCCAGCAGCTCAGGGACAGGGAAGATATCCTACGAGCAGTACTTC | CASSSGTGKISYEQYF
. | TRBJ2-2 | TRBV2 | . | TGTGCCAGCAGGAGCAGGGGAAACACCGGGGAGCTGTTTTTT | CASRSRGNTGELFF
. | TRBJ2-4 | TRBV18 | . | TGTGCCAGCTCACCACCCTGGGAGGGGGACATTCAGTACTTC | CASSPPWEGDIQYF
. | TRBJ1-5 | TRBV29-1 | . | TGCAGCGTCGGGACTCTGGATCAGCCCCAGCATTTT | CSVGTLDQPQHF
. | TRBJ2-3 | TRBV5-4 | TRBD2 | TGTGCCAGCAGCTTATCAGCGGGAGGGACAGATACGCAGTATTTT | CASSLSAGGTDTQYF
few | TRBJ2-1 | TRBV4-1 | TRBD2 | TGCGCCAGCAGCCAGTGGGGGACCGGGACTAAAACAAACAATGAGCAGTTCTTC | CASSQWGTGTKTNNEQFF
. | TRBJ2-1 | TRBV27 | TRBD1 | TGTGCCAGCAGCGGGACAGGCTGGGGAAATGAGCAGTTCTTC | CASSGTGWGNEQFF
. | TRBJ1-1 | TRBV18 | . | TGTGCCAGCTCACCGTTCTCCGGGGACACTGAAGCTTTCTTT | CASSPFSGDTEAFF
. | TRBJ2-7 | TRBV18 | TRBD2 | TGTGCCAGCTCACCCAGACTAGCGGGGATCTACGAGCAGTACTTC | CASSPRLAGIYEQYF
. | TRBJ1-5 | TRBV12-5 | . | TGTGCTAGTGGCTACCACGATGGGGGCGTGTATCAGCCCCAGCATTTT | CASGYHDGGVYQPQHF
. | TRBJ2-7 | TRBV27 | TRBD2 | TGTGCCAGCAGTTTTAGCGGGAGGATGGGCTACGAGCAGTACTTC | CASSFSGRMGYEQYF
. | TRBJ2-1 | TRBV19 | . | TGTGCCAGTAGTATCGGTCTAAACCCCAACAATGAGCAGTTCTTC | CASSIGLNPNNEQFF
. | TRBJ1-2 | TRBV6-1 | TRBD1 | TGTGCCACCGCCGTTTATAAACAGGGGGAGGGCTACACCTTC | CATAVYKQGEGYTF
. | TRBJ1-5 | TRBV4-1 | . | TGCGCCAGCAGCCAAACCCCCGGGGGAACGAGCAATCAGCCCCAGCATTTT | CASSQTPGGTSNQPQHF
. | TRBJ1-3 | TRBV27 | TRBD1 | TGTGCCAGCCGAAAACAGGGGGCGCTTCCTGGAAACACCATATATTTT | CASRKQGALPGNTIYF
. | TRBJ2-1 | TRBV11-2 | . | TGTGCCAGCAGCTCCCCCACAGGGAGCTCCTACAATGAGCAGTTCTTC | CASSSPTGSSYNEQFF
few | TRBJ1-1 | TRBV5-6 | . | TGTGCCAGCAGCTTGGGCGGCAGCCACACTGAAGCTTTCTTT | CASSLGGSHTEAFF
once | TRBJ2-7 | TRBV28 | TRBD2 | TGTGCCAGCAGTATTAGCGGGTACGAGCAGTACTTC | CASSISGYEQYF
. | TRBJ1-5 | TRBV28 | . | TGTGCCAGCAGTGTATGGGGGGGTCAGCCCCAGCATTTT | CASSVWGGQPQHF
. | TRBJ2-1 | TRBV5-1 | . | TGCGCCAGCAGCCCGGAGGCTAGGGCTTACTACAATGAGCAGTTCTTC | CASSPEARAYYNEQFF
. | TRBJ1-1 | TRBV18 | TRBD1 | TGTGCCAGCTCACCACCGACGAAGGGGGCGAGGACTGAAGCTTTCTTT | CASSPPTKGARTEAFF
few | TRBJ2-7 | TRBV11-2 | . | TGTGCCAGCAGCTTATGGCGCCCGGGGGAGCAGTACTTC | CASSLWRPGEQYF
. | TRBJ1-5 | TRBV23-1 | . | TGCGCCAGCAGTCAATCCGGTCGGGGGAATCAGCCCCAGCATTTT | CASSQSGRGNQPQHF
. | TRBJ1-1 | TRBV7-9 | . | TGTGCCAGCAGCTTAAGGGGCAGGCCGGGAGGGACTGAAGCTTTCTTT | CASSLRGRPGGTEAFF
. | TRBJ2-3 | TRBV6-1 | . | TGTGCCAGCAGTGAAGCCTGGGGCGACGCGACAGATACGCAGTATTTT | CASSEAWGDATDTQYF